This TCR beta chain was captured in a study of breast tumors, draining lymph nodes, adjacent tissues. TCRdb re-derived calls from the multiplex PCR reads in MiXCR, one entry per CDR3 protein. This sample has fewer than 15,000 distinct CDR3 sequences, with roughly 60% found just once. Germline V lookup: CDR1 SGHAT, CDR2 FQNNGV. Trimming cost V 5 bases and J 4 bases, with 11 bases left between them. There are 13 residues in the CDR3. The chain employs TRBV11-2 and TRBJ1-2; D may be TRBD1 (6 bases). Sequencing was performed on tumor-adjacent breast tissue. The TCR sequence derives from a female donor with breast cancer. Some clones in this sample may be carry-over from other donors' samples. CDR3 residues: CASSTDRFYGYTF. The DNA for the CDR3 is TGTGCCAGCAGCACAGACAGGTTCTATGGCTACACCTTC.